Reported below is one TCR beta chain. Its antigen is still unknown. This entry is derived from a study of post-analysis software for immune sequencing data. Whole-study findings and limits: When compared against controls, multiple sclerosis patients showed significantly lower normalized Chao1 diversity. Roughly five TRBV segments occurring more often in patients than controls included TRBV5-6, TRBV5-1 and TRBV20-1.

The CDR3 extends over 14 amino acids. Each TCR beta cDNA library carried unique molecular identifiers. The authors obtained 500,000 or so cDNA molecules from roughly 1 to 10 million T cells. TCRdb fed the PCR reads into MiXCR, producing one record per CDR3 protein. The table has fewer than 850,000 distinct CDR3 sequences, approximately 30% seen once. Sequencing used blood. The gene calls are TRBV12-3 or TRBV12-4 and TRBJ2-5; the D gene could be TRBD1 or TRBD2 (5 bases each). The closer fit of TRBJ2-7 to the DNA end suggests the J call may be wrong. This TCR came from a girl under 18 with multiple sclerosis. CDR3 DNA: TGTGCCAGCAGCTTCTACGGGGCAGGGAACGAGCAGTACTTC. Amino acid sequence: CASSFYGAGNEQYF.